This T cell receptor beta chain was identified during a study of regulatory T cells in long-lasting Graves disease. Study background: The study counted Graves' disease as persistent given over 5 years of antithyroid drugs and positive TSH receptor antibodies. Study results and caveats: Reduced TCR diversity was observed in persistent Graves' patients versus newly diagnosed patients. Persistent patients had a count of shared public clonotypes (2,741) that exceeded that of new patients (about 870). The study examined only peripheral blood, not thyroid tissue.

Building of the TCR beta libraries involved iRepertoire HTBI primers and Arm-PCR of CDR3 regions. TCRdb processed the multiplex PCR reads anew with MiXCR; each CDR3 protein has one entry. Counted here are about 470,000 distinct CDR3 sequences, roughly 20% occurring once; the ten biggest clones make up approximately 8%. CDR1 is DFQATT, CDR2 SNEGSKA, per germline (reference sequence). The CDR3 is 12 amino acids. Trimming removed 4 bases from V and 6 bases from J, with 12 bases in between. Time point defined: persistent/refractory GD, antithyroid drugs over 5 years with positive TRAb. Extracted RNA from PBMCs served as the source of the TCR library. A word on this clonotype: Its specificity is unknown.

This TCR came from a female donor with Graves disease. The rearrangement uses TRBV20-1 and TRBJ1-1; D possibly corresponds to TRBD1 (6 bases). Sequenced here: peripheral blood mononuclear cells (PBMCs), sampled when the disease was refractory, from a patient treated with antithyroid drugs. CDR3 residues: CSAIQGRSEAFF. The CDR3 DNA is TGCAGTGCTATACAGGGTAGGTCTGAAGCTTTCTTT.